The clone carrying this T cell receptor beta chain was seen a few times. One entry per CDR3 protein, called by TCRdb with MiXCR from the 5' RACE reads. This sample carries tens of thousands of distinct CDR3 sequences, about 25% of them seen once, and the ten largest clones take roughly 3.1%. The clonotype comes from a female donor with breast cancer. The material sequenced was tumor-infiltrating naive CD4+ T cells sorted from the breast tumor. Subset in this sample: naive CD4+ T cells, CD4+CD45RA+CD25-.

CDR3 DNA: TGCGCCAGCAGACGCCTACCGGGACAGGGGATGGAGACCCAGTACTTC. Translation: CASRRLPGQGMETQYF. This rearrangement joins TRBV5-1 to TRBJ2-5, with TRBD1 matching over 10 bases. J lost 5 bases, V lost 5 bases, and 12 bases had no gene match. The germline V gene encodes CDR1 SGHRS and CDR2 YFSETQ. The length of the CDR3 is 16 residues.